The clone carrying this TCR beta chain was seen a single time. These data belong to a study of blood T cell repertoires in COVID-19. Study background: Spain, Italy and the United States supplied samples that represented acute and convalescent COVID-19. T cells, B-cell-depleted T cells, or PBMCs supplied cDNA or gDNA.

How the authors handled the data: Amplification with reference gene primers provided the estimates of nucleated cell counts. The repertoire was sequenced with immunoSEQ multiplex PCR; TCRdb's copy has only in-frame clones and lacks some. The D gene and trimming were derived from the DNA, and the V and J assignments and clone size from that table. The data contain 220,000 or so clones, around four fifths of them singletons. V was clipped by 3 bases and J by 0 bases, with 8 bases between them. Germline V lookup: CDR1 SGHRS, CDR2 YFSETQ. This CDR3 is built from 14 residues. This receptor was identified in a man aged 25 to 45 with active or convalescent COVID-19. Sequenced material: peripheral blood. V is TRBV5-1 and J is TRBJ2-3; D is undetermined. CDR3 residues: CASSSRLSTDTQYF. The CDR3 nucleotides read TGCGCCAGCAGCTCCAGGCTTAGCACAGATACGCAGTATTTT.